The 9 T cell receptor beta chains reported below all come from one sample, sequenced in a study of T cells in localized non-small cell lung cancer. Generated by immunoSEQ multiplex PCR, the TCRdb table keeps only in-frame clones and is missing some. The table records tens of thousands of clones, about 89% of them present only once. The sample consisted of peripheral blood, taken before any cancer treatment. The receptors shown here come from a man aged 40 to 75 with stage I lung adenocarcinoma.

This rearrangement joins TRBV28 to TRBJ2-5; D is unclear. The CDR3 is made up of 14 amino acids. CDR1 and CDR2 (germline): MDHEN, SYDVKM. V lost 3 bases to trimming and J lost 3 bases, with 11 bases between them. CDR3: CASSFLTGEETQYF. CDR3 in DNA: TGTGCCAGCAGTTTTCTCACTGGAGAAGAGACCCAGTACTTC.

This sequence joins TRBV7-9 and TRBJ1-4; D is unclear. The CDR3 has 15 amino acids. The ends were cut back, 5 bases at V and 5 bases at J, with 15 bases in the middle. CDR1 is SEHNR and CDR2 is FQNEAQ in the germline V gene (reference sequence). The CDR3 reads CASSRNGGGNEKLFF. CDR3 bases: TGTGCCAGCAGCCGTAATGGCGGCGGGAATGAAAAACTGTTTTTT.

This rearrangement joins TRBV18 to TRBJ1-1; TRBD1 is a possible D gene (5 bases). The CDR3 extends over 14 amino acids. V gave up 6 bases and J gave up 3 bases, with 14 bases separating them. Germline V gene lookup returns CDR1 KGHSH and CDR2 LQKENI. This chain's CDR3 is CASSTGVGDTEAFF. Here the CDR3 DNA reads TGTGCCAGCTCCACGGGGGTTGGAGACACTGAAGCTTTCTTT.

This chain links TRBV13 with TRBJ2-2; a weak D match, TRBD2 (6 bases). Trimming pared 5 bases from V and 8 bases from J, leaving 21 bases between. Germline loops: CDR1 PRHDT, CDR2 FYEKMQ (reference sequence). CDR3 length: 16 residues. CDR3 amino acids: CASSQASGSRGGELFF. The DNA for the CDR3 is TGTGCCAGCAGCCAAGCCTCCGGGTCTCGGGGGGGGGAGCTGTTTTTT.

In its sample, this clone was seen once. The V and J genes are TRBV30 and TRBJ1-2, with TRBD1 identical over 7 bases. Germline V gene lookup returns CDR1 GTSNPN and CDR2 SVGIG (reference sequence). This CDR3 is built from 15 residues. V gave up 3 bases and J gave up 4 bases; unmatched junction bases: 11. The CDR3 is CAWRGTGAWAYGYTF. The CDR3 nucleotides read TGTGCCTGGAGGGGAACAGGGGCTTGGGCCTATGGCTACACCTTC.

This sequence joins TRBV11-3 and TRBJ2-3; perhaps TRBD1 as D (5 bases). The CDR3 runs 14 residues. The germline V and J ends were trimmed by 0 bases and 2 bases, with 6 bases remaining between them. Germline V gives CDR1 SGHNT, CDR2 YENEEA. The CDR3 spells CASSLDRATDTQYF. CDR3 nucleotide sequence: TGTGCCAGCAGCTTAGACAGGGCCACAGATACGCAGTATTTT.

The chain carries TRBV27 and TRBJ1-3, with a possible D match to TRBD1 (6 bases). CDR3 size: 13 residues. V lost 5 bases, J lost 8 bases, and 13 bases lay in between. The germline V gene encodes CDR1 MNHEY and CDR2 SMNVEV (reference sequence). CDR3 loop: CASSTHREDTIYF. CDR3 nucleotide sequence: TGTGCCAGCAGTACCCACAGGGAGGACACCATATATTTT.

This clone was observed once. The chain employs TRBV19 and TRBJ1-2; D unclear. Trimming removed 9 bases from V and 4 bases from J, with 12 bases in between. This CDR3 contains 12 residues. CDR1 and CDR2 (germline): LNHDA, SQIVND (reference sequence). CDR3 loop: CASQDGGYGYTF. The CDR3 DNA reads as TGTGCCAGCCAGGACGGTGGCTATGGCTACACCTTC.

The CDR3 loop reads CASSSQGGNTEAFF. DNA of the CDR3: TGTGCCAGCAGCTCCCAGGGCGGGAACACTGAAGCTTTCTTT. The chain employs TRBV7-9 and TRBJ1-1, with a possible D match to TRBD1 (5 bases). This CDR3 comprises 14 residues. V shed 4 bases and J shed 1 base, with 10 bases lying between them. Germline V gene data show CDR1 as SEHNR and CDR2 as FQNEAQ (reference sequence). Using reference TRBV7-9 and TRBJ1-1 for the parts outside the CDR3, the full variable domain is DTGVSQNPRHKITKRGQNVTFRCDPISEHNRLYWYRQTLGQGPEFLTYFQNEAQLEKSRLLSDRFSAERPKGSFSTLEIQRTEQGDSAMYLCASSSQGGNTEAFFGQGTRLTVV.